Each of the 4 T cell receptor beta chains below was sequenced from the same sample in a study of T cells after yellow fever vaccination. From the 5' RACE reads, TCRdb called clonotypes with MiXCR, one entry per CDR3 protein. Here the sample spans over 300,000 distinct CDR3 sequences, around 6.8% being singletons. Sequenced here: PBMCs, sampled 45 days after the first yellow fever vaccination. Receptors originate from a man between 18 and 29 years old who received the YFV17D yellow fever vaccine.

This clonotype came up many times. V is TRBV25-1 and J is TRBJ1-4, with unresolved D. The germline CDR1 and CDR2 sequences are MGHDK and SYGVNS. CDR3 length: 14 residues. V was clipped by 3 bases and J by 3 bases, with 8 bases between them. CDR3 nucleotide sequence: TGTGCCAGCAGTGATATACAGTCTAATGAAAAACTGTTTTTT. Encoded protein: CASSDIQSNEKLFF.

This clonotype appeared many times. One end of the junction fails to match germline, which may point to a read error. The rearrangement links TRBV5-1 to TRBJ2-1; TRBD2 aligns across 8 bases. Germline values: CDR1 SGHRS, CDR2 YFSETQ. This CDR3 has 15 amino acids. Here the CDR3 reads CASSLVAGSYNEQFF. The CDR3 nucleotides read TGTGCCAGCAGCTTAGTAGCGGGGAGCTACAATGAGCAGTTCTTC.

This clonotype was seen repeatedly, ten times or more. The chain is built from TRBV7-2 and TRBJ2-5; possibly TRBD1 for D (5 bases). Germline assignment: CDR1 SGHTA and CDR2 FQGNSA. The CDR3 runs to 13 residues. Trimming cost V 3 bases and J 4 bases, with 9 bases left between them. In nucleotides, the CDR3 is TGTGCCAGCAGCTTCGGTCAGGGAGAGACCCAGTACTTC. Protein product: CASSFGQGETQYF.

This chain joins TRBV28 and TRBJ1-1, with D unclear. Germline CDR1 and CDR2: MDHEN and SYDVKM. The CDR3 runs to 13 residues. The ends were cut back, 4 bases at V and 6 bases at J, with 12 bases in the middle. CDR3 sequence: CASSWGRGPEAFF. For the CDR3, the DNA is TGTGCCAGCAGTTGGGGTAGAGGACCTGAAGCTTTCTTT.